The following is a T cell receptor (beta chain) sequence with its context. Its antigen is still unknown. The record originates from a study of blood T cells in healthy people across ages. V was shortened by 1 base and J by 2 bases, with 12 bases between the two germline ends. The CDR3 covers 14 residues. The germline V gene encodes CDR1 DFQATT and CDR2 SNEGSKA (reference sequence). Study observations and caveats: Age brought a roughly linear fall in TCR beta diversity measured per million T cells. Donor CMV status, an unknown factor, possibly confounded changes in expanded clonotypes.

Through a sample-barcoded 5' primer and a J-beta primer mix, a second PCR was run for roughly 7 to 11 cycles. Every cDNA molecule bore a tag from a template-switch adaptor containing 12 random nucleotides. TCRdb called the 5' RACE reads again in MiXCR, with one record for every CDR3 protein. The sample lists fewer than 2 million distinct CDR3 sequences, 35% to 50% occurring once. This receptor was identified in a human donor in good health. V usage is TRBV20-1 and J usage is TRBJ2-7; D possibly corresponds to TRBD1 (5 bases). The sample consisted of blood. The CDR3 loop reads CSARGPWGPYEQYF. The CDR3, as DNA: TGCAGTGCTAGAGGGCCATGGGGCCCCTACGAGCAGTACTTC.